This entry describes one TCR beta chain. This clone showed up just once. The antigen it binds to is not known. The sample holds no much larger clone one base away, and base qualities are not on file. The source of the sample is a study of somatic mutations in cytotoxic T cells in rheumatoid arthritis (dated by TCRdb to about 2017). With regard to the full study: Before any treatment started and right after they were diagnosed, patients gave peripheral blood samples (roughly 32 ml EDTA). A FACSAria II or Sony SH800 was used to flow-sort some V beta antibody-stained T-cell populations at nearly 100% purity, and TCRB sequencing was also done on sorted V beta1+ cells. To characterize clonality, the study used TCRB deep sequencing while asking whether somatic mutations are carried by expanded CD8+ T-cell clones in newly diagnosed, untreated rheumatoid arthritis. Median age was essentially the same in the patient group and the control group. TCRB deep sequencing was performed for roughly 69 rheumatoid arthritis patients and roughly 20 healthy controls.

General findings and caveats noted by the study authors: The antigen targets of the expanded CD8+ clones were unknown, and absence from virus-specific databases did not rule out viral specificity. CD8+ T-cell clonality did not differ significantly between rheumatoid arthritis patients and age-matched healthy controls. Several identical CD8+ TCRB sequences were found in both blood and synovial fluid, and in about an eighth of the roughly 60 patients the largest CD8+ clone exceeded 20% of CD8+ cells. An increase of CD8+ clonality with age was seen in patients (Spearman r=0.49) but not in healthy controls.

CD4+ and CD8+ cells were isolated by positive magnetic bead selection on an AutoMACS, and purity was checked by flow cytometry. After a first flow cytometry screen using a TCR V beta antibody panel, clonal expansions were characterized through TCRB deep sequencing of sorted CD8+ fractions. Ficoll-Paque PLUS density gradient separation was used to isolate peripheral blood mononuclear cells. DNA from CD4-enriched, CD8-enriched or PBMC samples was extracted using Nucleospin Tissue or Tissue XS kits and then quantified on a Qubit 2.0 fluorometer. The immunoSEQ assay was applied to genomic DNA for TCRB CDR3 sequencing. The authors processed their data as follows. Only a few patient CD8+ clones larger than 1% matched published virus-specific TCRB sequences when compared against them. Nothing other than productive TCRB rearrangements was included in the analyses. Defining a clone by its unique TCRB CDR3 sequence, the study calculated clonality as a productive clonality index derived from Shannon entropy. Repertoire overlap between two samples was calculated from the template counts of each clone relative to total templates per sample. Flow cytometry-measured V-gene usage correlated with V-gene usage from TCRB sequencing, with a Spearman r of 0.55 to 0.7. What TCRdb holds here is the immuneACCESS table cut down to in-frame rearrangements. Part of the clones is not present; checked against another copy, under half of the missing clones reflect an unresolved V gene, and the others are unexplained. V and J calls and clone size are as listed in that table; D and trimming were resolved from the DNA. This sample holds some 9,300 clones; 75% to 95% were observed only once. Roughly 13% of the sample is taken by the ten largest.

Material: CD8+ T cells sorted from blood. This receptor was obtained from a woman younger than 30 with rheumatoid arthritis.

CDR3 protein: CASSQASERSYEQYF. The nucleotide sequence reads as follows: TGCGCCAGCAGCCAAGCTTCGGAGCGCTCCTACGAGCAGTACTTC. The sequence links TRBV4-3 to TRBJ2-7, with the identity of the D gene unclear. The CDR3 sequence holds 15 residues, the cysteine and phenylalanine included. Kept here is only the CDR3 DNA, which spans 45 bases and is read in frame from base 1. V was cut back by 1 base and J by 0 bases, leaving a gap of 10 bases between them. CDR1 and CDR2 are drawn from the germline V gene: LGHNA, YSLEER.